The 26 T cell receptor beta chains below come from one sample, sequenced in a study of response to subunit inactivated influenza vaccine. TCRdb re-called the RT-PCR reads through MiXCR, storing one row per CDR3 protein. The sample holds some 640,000 distinct CDR3 sequences, more than 11% seen once. The sequences come from PBMCs from blood, collected 14 to 15 days before vaccination. Source of these receptors: a man over 45 who received an inactivated influenza vaccine.

The chain carries TRBV28 and TRBJ2-1; 8 positions match TRBD2. This CDR3 spans 14 amino acids. V trimming: 5 bases; J trimming: 6 bases; junction bases outside the gene matches: 6. From germline, CDR1 is MDHEN and CDR2 SYDVKM. The CDR3 reads CASSRGLVSNEQFF. CDR3 nucleotide sequence: TGTGCCAGCAGTCGGGGACTAGTGTCCAATGAGCAGTTCTTC.

This clonotype has just a few counts. The DNA of the CDR3 is TGTGCCAGCAGCCCCCGGGGTACTCAGAACACCGGGGAGCTGTTTTTT. Translated: CASSPRGTQNTGELFF. The chain recombines TRBV11-3 with TRBJ2-2; the D gene is possibly TRBD2 (5 bases). V was pared by 5 bases and J by 1 base, with 14 bases between. CDR1 is SGHNT, CDR2 YENEEA, per germline. The CDR3 has 16 amino acids.

This chain uses TRBV4-3 with TRBJ1-4; 7 bases line up with TRBD1. V gave up 0 bases and J gave up 7 bases; unmatched junction bases: 5. CDR3 length equals 15 residues. CDR1 and CDR2 (germline): LGHNA, YSLEER. The CDR3 DNA reads TGCGCCAGCAGCCAAGAAGGGCAGGGGGGTGAAAAACTGTTTTTT. The encoded protein is CASSQEGQGGEKLFF.

The chain employs TRBV20-1 and TRBJ2-5, with D uncertain. CDR1 and CDR2 from the germline V gene are DFQATT and SNEGSKA (reference sequence). V was shortened by 4 bases and J by 2 bases, with 14 bases between the two germline ends. The length of the CDR3 is 14 residues. Here the CDR3 DNA reads TGCAGTGCTACCCCTTACGGCAGGCAAGAGACCCAGTACTTC. Translation: CSATPYGRQETQYF.

This chain joins TRBV3-1 and TRBJ2-1; 10 bases fit TRBD2. This CDR3 spans 14 amino acids. From germline, CDR1 is LGHDT and CDR2 YNNKEL (reference sequence). V shed 4 bases, J shed 4 bases, and the junction held 1 base outside the gene matches. CDR3 sequence (DNA): TGTGCCAGCAGCCTTAGCGGGAGGTACAATGAGCAGTTCTTC. It yields the protein CASSLSGRYNEQFF.

This clonotype was counted a few times. The J gene is TRBJ2-7, the V gene TRBV15; no firm D call. CDR3 length: 13 residues. Germline V lookup: CDR1 LNHNV, CDR2 YYDKDF (reference sequence). Trimming stripped 0 bases from V and 4 bases from J, with 7 bases between. CDR3 sequence (DNA): TGTGCCACCAGCAGAGAAGTGGGTTACGAGCAGTACTTC. Amino acid sequence: CATSREVGYEQYF.

Only a few counts were recorded for this clonotype. The rearrangement joins TRBV5-1 to TRBJ1-2; D is uncertain. CDR1 and CDR2 (germline): SGHRS, YFSETQ. This CDR3 spans 13 amino acids. The V end lost 4 bases, the J end lost 6 bases, and 13 bases lay between the germline ends. CDR3 protein: CASSQGDSDGYTF. The CDR3 DNA reads TGCGCCAGCAGCCAAGGAGACTCGGATGGCTACACCTTC.

In the case of this clonotype: Mismatch with germline at one junction end may stem from a read error. The rearrangement joins TRBV6-2 or TRBV6-3 to TRBJ2-1, with 11 bases matching TRBD1. The CDR3 is 16 amino acids. Germline-derived CDR1 and CDR2 are MNHEY and SVGEGT. CDR3 DNA: TGTGCCAGCAAAGGACAGGGGGCTTCCTCCTACAAAGAGCAGTTCTTC. This encodes CASKGQGASSYKEQFF.

This chain connects TRBV5-1 to TRBJ2-1, with D hard to call. Trimming took 5 bases from V and 0 from J, leaving 21 bases between them. The germline gives CDR1 SGHRS, CDR2 YFSETQ. The CDR3 covers 18 residues. The CDR3 is CASSPRDPVDSSYNEQFF. CDR3 DNA sequence: TGCGCCAGCAGTCCCCGAGACCCCGTCGATAGCTCCTACAATGAGCAGTTCTTC.

This clonotype was picked up many times. In DNA form, the CDR3 reads TGTGCCATCAGTGAGTTCCAGGACGGGGAGCTGTTTTTT. Translating gives CAISEFQDGELFF. The chain combines TRBV10-3 with TRBJ2-2; D is undetermined. The CDR3 has 13 amino acids. Germline lookup yields CDR1 ENHRY and CDR2 SYGVKD. Trimming left V 1 base short and J 7 bases short, with 7 bases between.

This clonotype was found a few times. The genes are TRBV11-2 and TRBJ2-5, with TRBD2 matching over 7 bases. Germline loops: CDR1 SGHAT, CDR2 FQNNGV. The CDR3 consists of 14 residues. Trimming removed 3 bases from V and 2 bases from J; junction bases left unmatched: 3. In nucleotides, the CDR3 is TGTGCCAGCAGCTTGGATAGCGGGCAAGAGACCCAGTACTTC. It codes for CASSLDSGQETQYF.

Here the CDR3 reads CASNRERGDYNEQFF. Here the CDR3 DNA reads TGTGCCAGTAATAGGGAGCGGGGGGACTACAATGAGCAGTTCTTC. The chain links TRBV19 to TRBJ2-1; 9 nucleotides line up with TRBD2. The trim removed 7 bases at V and 3 bases at J, leaving 7 bases unmatched. The CDR3 spans 15 residues. Germline V lookup: CDR1 LNHDA, CDR2 SQIVND (reference sequence).

This clonotype occurred a few times. CDR3 sequence: CASSTGLAGGENEQFF. CDR3 DNA: TGTGCCAGCAGCACCGGACTAGCGGGGGGGGAGAATGAGCAGTTCTTC. The chain recombines TRBV7-8 with TRBJ2-1; 15 positions match TRBD2. CDR3 length: 16 residues. V shed 5 bases, J shed 7 bases, and the junction held 6 bases outside the gene matches. Germline-derived CDR1 and CDR2 are SGHVS and FQNEAQ.

The sample holds a few counts of this clonotype. V gene TRBV20-1 combines with J gene TRBJ1-2, with 8 nucleotides matching TRBD1. The germline gives CDR1 DFQATT, CDR2 SNEGSKA (reference sequence). The CDR3 loop spans 14 amino acids. The J segment lost 4 bases and the V segment lost 5 bases, leaving 9 bases of the junction unmatched. DNA of the CDR3: TGCAGTGCTCCGGACAGGGCCAGCCTCTATGGCTACACCTTC. Amino acid sequence: CSAPDRASLYGYTF.

This clonotype showed up many times. The chain employs TRBV4-3 and TRBJ2-3; no clear D gene. The length of the CDR3 is 15 residues. Trimming shortened V by 4 bases and J by 0 bases, and 11 bases separated the two germline ends. Per the germline V gene, CDR1 is LGHNA and CDR2 is YSLEER. CDR3 sequence reads: CASSLRVASTDTQYF. CDR3 coding DNA: TGCGCCAGCAGCCTAAGAGTAGCCAGCACAGATACGCAGTATTTT.

The chain recombines TRBV3-1 with TRBJ2-7; D is undetermined. Germline V gene data show CDR1 as LGHDT and CDR2 as YNNKEL (reference sequence). The CDR3 extends over 15 amino acids. The V and J ends lost 4 bases and 3 bases respectively, with 16 bases between them. In nucleotides, the CDR3 is TGTGCCAGCAGCCGTTCCGGACGCCTGGGCTACGAGCAGTACTTC. Protein sequence: CASSRSGRLGYEQYF.

V usage is TRBV5-1 and J usage is TRBJ2-7; 7 nucleotides align to TRBD1. The CDR3 sequence is 15 residues long. Germline CDR1 reads SGHRS; CDR2 reads YFSETQ. V lost 4 bases and J lost 0; bases outside the gene matches: 7. The CDR3 DNA is TGCGCCAGCAGCCCGGGACAGCGAGCCTCCTACGAGCAGTACTTC. Translating it yields CASSPGQRASYEQYF.

The chain carries TRBV9 and TRBJ2-1; 8 nucleotides line up with TRBD2. Trimming at V came to 4 bases and at J to 7 bases, leaving 10 bases not matched to a gene. Germline V gene sequence: CDR1 SGDLS, CDR2 YYNGEE. CDR3 length: 15 amino acids. The CDR3 region has the DNA TGTGCCAGCAGCCTAGGGGCGCGGGAGGCGAATGAGCAGTTCTTC. Its protein product is CASSLGAREANEQFF.

This clonotype has just a few counts. The chain is built from TRBV20-1 and TRBJ1-5; D is undetermined. The germline CDR1 and CDR2 sequences are DFQATT and SNEGSKA (reference sequence). The V end was cut by 4 bases, the J end by 0 bases, with 10 bases between. The CDR3 consists of 14 residues. The CDR3 sequence: CSAKYGYSNQPQHF. The CDR3 nucleotides read TGCAGTGCTAAGTACGGATATAGCAATCAGCCCCAGCATTTT.

This clonotype was counted only a few times. The chain is built from TRBV12-3 or TRBV12-4 and TRBJ2-2; D remains unclear. The CDR3 sequence is 11 residues long. V lost 5 bases, J lost 9 bases, and 7 bases lay in between. CDR3 sequence reads: CASSPVRELFF. CDR3 bases: TGTGCCAGCAGTCCGGTGCGGGAGCTGTTTTTT.

This clonotype has just a few counts. The chain recombines TRBV28 with TRBJ2-1; the D is unclear. Trimming stripped 1 base from V and 6 bases from J, with 4 bases between. The CDR3 totals 12 residues. Germline-derived CDR1 and CDR2 are MDHEN and SYDVKM. CDR3 region: CASSLFTNEQFF. In DNA, the CDR3 is TGTGCCAGCAGTTTATTTACCAATGAGCAGTTCTTC.

This clonotype was seen only a few times. The chain combines TRBV28 with TRBJ2-6; D is possibly TRBD1 (5 bases). The CDR3 loop spans 16 amino acids. The germline V and J ends were trimmed by 6 bases and 0 bases, with 12 bases remaining between them. Germline assignment: CDR1 MDHEN and CDR2 SYDVKM. The CDR3 coding sequence is TGTGCCAGCAGCCCAGACAGCCTCTCTGGGGCCAACGTCCTGACTTTC. It specifies CASSPDSLSGANVLTF.

This clonotype has more than one count but fewer than ten. The chain recombines TRBV30 with TRBJ2-2; 7 bases line up with TRBD1. Trimming took 0 bases from V and 4 from J; bases not matched to a gene: 2. CDR1 GTSNPN and CDR2 SVGIG come from the germline V gene (reference sequence). This CDR3 is 14 amino acids long. In nucleotides, the CDR3 is TGTGCCTGGAGTGTTGGGACAGCCACCGGGGAGCTGTTTTTT. This gives the protein CAWSVGTATGELFF.

This clonotype was found a few times. The chain joins TRBV29-1 to TRBJ2-7, with D tentatively TRBD2 (5 bases). The CDR3 has 12 residues. The ends were cut back, 0 bases at V and 4 bases at J, with 7 bases in the middle. Germline V lookup: CDR1 SQVTM, CDR2 ANQGSEA. The CDR3 region is CSVEDPGYEQYF. DNA for the CDR3: TGCAGCGTTGAAGATCCGGGGTACGAGCAGTACTTC.

This clonotype was seen only a few times. The chain uses TRBV5-6 and TRBJ2-1; D gene unclear. V dropped 4 bases and J dropped 10 bases, with 12 bases sitting between them. The germline V gene has CDR1 SGHDT and CDR2 YYEEEE. The CDR3 runs 12 residues. CDR3 in amino acids: CASSQLIREQFF. The CDR3 region has the DNA TGTGCCAGCAGCCAACTTATCCGAGAGCAGTTCTTC. Full variable domain (missing parts from reference TRBV5-6 and TRBJ2-1): DAGVTQSPTHLIKTRGQQVTLRCSPKSGHDTVSWYQQALGQGPQFIFQYYEEEERQRGNFPDRFSGHQFPNYSSELNVNALLLGDSALYLCASSQLIREQFFGPGTRLTVL.

The chain recombines TRBV20-1 with TRBJ1-3; no clear D gene. The ends were cut back, 0 bases at V and 0 bases at J, with 9 bases in the middle. The CDR3 sequence is 15 residues long. Per the germline V gene, CDR1 is DFQATT and CDR2 is SNEGSKA (reference sequence). CDR3 sequence reads: CSARDLSHSGNTIYF. In DNA, the CDR3 is TGCAGTGCTAGAGATCTGTCTCACTCTGGAAACACCATATATTTT.